This record covers a single T cell receptor beta chain. What this receptor recognizes is not known. No much larger clonotype is one base removed from it; base qualities were not supplied. Other nucleotide sequences from this sample produce the same CDR3. These data are taken from a study of shared clonotypes between healthy human individuals (dated by TCRdb to between 2020 and 2021). Notes on the research overall: A couple of women and a few men aged 18 to 49 years were included in the cohort. For each donor, three plates each were used for CD4 naive and CD4 memory, two plates were used for CD8 naive, and one plate was used for CD8 memory. To estimate repertoire size and how much clonotype sharing occurs between individuals, the study deeply sequenced the blood TCR repertoires of several healthy adults. Between about 0.8 and 9 billion PBMCs per donor were obtained by leukapheresis. Different laboratories and diverse techniques were used to prepare libraries and sequence TCR repertoires, to increase sequencing depth and limit assay-specific biases. General findings and caveats noted by the study authors: Rarefaction of sorted-subset datasets indicated incomplete sequencing despite the large sequencing depth. Approximately 5% of naive CD4, 3.5% of naive CD8, 2.3% of memory CD4, and around 0.4% of memory CD8 clonotypes were shared across four donors. Higher generation probabilities were observed for clonotypes shared by all four sorted-subset donors than for non-shared clonotypes. Pairwise subsampling indicated that sequencing depth was expected to affect the degree of clonotype sharing among donors. The genetic and exposure-history diversity represented was limited by the small number of donors. Sampling was restricted to blood, and TCR repertoires in tissues likely differ from the TCR repertoires found in blood. Estimated clonotype richness was generally larger for naive than for memory subsets.

Using the deep immunoSEQ assay, multiplex PCR amplified TCR CDR3 regions from genomic DNA. Extracted genomic DNA from each cell subset was spread evenly across all wells of several immunoSEQ 96-well plates, with each plate serving as a replicate. For sorted subsets, roughly 200 ng of genomic DNA, equivalent to some 33,000 T cell genomes, went into each replicate PCR. The purified libraries were quantified using a Qubit 3.0 fluorometer, sized with a Bioanalyzer 2100, and then quantified again using the KAPA Library Quantification kit. Every immunoSEQ 96-well plate was sequenced on a dedicated single-read 150-cycle Illumina NextSeq 550 flow cell. The paper's processing steps were these. The immunoSEQ output contained only junctional sequences without quality scores, so filtering could not match that applied to full-length reads. Sequences were annotated with PyIR, a Python wrapper for IgBLAST v1.9, and V/J genes and CDR3 were assigned using IMGT germline references. Reads were removed for weak V/J assignments (E-value above 1e-6), missing CDR3, stop codons, out-of-frame junctions, or ambiguous translated residues. V3J clonotypes were defined as sequences sharing the same inferred V gene, J gene, and CDR3 amino acid sequence. Percentage overlap between repertoires was calculated by dividing the number of shared unique clonotypes by the size of the smaller repertoire. Richness of each repertoire was evaluated using RTK rarefaction, the Chao1 estimator, and Recon v2.1 estimates of unobserved clonotypes. OLGA was used to compute generation probabilities for all TCRbeta clonotypes that the gDNA method yielded from a handful of donors. TCRdb's version of the immuneACCESS table is confined to in-frame rearrangements and falls short of the full clone set. An unresolved V gene accounts for under half of the shortfall where checked; the remainder is of unknown origin. V, J and clone size reflect that table, while D and trimming were determined from the DNA. Within this sample are roughly 2,300,000 clones, with 85% to 95% of them counted one time only. 0.37% of the sample is held by the ten biggest clonotypes.

The donors were healthy, HIV-negative adults who had no recently reported acute infections or vaccinations. Only Caucasian adults living in Nashville, Tennessee, USA were represented among the donors. CD4+ T cells were enriched through magnetic negative selection, after which naive cells were positively selected on CD45RA and the remaining negative fraction served as the memory subset. Blood was obtained by leukapheresis, after which PBMCs were separated by Ficoll-Histopaque density gradient centrifugation and cryopreserved in liquid nitrogen vapor phase. Analytical flow cytometry was used to check the purity and quantity of every magnetically sorted T cell population. Each sorted fraction had its genomic DNA isolated and then quantified by UV absorbance on a Nanodrop 2000c. From a lookup of the germline V gene, CDR1 and CDR2 are SGHRS and YFSETQ. The CDR3 sequence holds 13 residues, the cysteine and phenylalanine included. The DNA shown is the 39-base CDR3, in frame from base 1. V lost 4 bases and J lost 6 bases; the stretch between them is 14 bases long.

The sequence was collected from a man aged 18 to 29 in good health. Some clones in this sample may be carry-over from other donors' samples. The chain employs TRBV5-1 and TRBJ2-7, with TRBD2 tentatively as D gene (7 bases match). Material: naive CD4+ T cells from PBMCs. The cell subset or site label for this specimen denotes: CD45RA+ positively selected. In nucleotides, the sequence is TGCGCCAGCAGCCTAGGGGGGGCGGGCGAGCAGTACTTC. This is translated as CASSLGGAGEQYF.